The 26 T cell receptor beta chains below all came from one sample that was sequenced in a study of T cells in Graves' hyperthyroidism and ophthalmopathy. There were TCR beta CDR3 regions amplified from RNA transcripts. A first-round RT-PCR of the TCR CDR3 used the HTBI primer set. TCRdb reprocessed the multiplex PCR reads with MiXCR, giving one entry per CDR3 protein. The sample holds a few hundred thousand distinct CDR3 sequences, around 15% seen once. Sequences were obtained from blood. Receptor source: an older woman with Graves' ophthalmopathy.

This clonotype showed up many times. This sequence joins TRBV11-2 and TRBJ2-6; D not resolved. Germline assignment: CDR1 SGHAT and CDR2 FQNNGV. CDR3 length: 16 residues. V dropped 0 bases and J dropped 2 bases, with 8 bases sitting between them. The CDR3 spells CASSLDSSPGANVLTF. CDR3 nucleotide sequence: TGTGCCAGCAGCTTAGATAGCTCCCCTGGGGCCAACGTCCTGACTTTC.

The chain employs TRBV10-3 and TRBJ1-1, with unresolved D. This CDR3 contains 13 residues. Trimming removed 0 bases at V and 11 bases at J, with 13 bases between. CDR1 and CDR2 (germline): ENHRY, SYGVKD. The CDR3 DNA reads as TGTGCCATCAGTGAGTCGAACCGGGATGGGGCTTTCTTT. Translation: CAISESNRDGAFF.

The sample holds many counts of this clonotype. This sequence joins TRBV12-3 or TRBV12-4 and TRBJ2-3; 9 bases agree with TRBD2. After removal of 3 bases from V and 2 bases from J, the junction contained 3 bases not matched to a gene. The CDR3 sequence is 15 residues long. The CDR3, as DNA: TGTGCCAGCAGTTTCCCTAGCGGGGCCACAGATACGCAGTATTTT. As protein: CASSFPSGATDTQYF.

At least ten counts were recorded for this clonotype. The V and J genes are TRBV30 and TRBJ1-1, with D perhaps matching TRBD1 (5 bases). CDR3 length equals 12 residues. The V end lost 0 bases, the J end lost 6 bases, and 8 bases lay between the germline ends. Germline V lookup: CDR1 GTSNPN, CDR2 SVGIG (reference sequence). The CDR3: CAWSVEGAEAFF. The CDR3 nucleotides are TGTGCCTGGAGTGTAGAAGGGGCTGAAGCTTTCTTT.

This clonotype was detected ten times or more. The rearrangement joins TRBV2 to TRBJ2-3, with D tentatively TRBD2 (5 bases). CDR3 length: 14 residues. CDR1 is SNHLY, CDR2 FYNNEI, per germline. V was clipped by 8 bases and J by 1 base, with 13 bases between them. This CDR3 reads CASHLAGRTDTQYF. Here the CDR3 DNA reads TGTGCCAGCCACCTGGCGGGCCGCACAGATACGCAGTATTTT.

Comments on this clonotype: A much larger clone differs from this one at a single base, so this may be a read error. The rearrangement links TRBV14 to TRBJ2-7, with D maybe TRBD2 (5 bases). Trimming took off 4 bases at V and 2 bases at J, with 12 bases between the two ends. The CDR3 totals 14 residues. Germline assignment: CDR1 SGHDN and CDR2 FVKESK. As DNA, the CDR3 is TGTGCCAGCAGCCTAATGTTTAGCGCCTACGAGCAGTACTTC. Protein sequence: CASSLMFSAYEQYF.

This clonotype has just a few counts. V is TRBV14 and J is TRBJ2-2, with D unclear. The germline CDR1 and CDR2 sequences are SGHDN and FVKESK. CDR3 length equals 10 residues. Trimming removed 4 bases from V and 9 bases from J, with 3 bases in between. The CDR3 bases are TGTGCCAGCAGCCCCAGGGAGCTGTTTTTT. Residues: CASSPRELFF.

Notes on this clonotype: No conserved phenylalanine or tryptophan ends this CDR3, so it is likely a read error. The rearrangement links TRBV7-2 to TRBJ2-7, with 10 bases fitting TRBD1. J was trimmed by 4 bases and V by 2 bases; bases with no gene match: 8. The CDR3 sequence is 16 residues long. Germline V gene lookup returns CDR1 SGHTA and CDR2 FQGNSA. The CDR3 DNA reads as TGTGCCAGCAGCTTATCTTTTTTGGGACAGGGGTACGAGCAGTACCTC. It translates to CASSLSFLGQGYEQYL.

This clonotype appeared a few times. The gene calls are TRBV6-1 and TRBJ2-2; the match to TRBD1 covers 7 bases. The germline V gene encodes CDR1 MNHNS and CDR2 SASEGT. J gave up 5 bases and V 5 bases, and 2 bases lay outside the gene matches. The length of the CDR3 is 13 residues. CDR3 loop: CASSNRGTGELFF. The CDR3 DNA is TGTGCCAGCAGTAACAGGGGAACCGGGGAGCTGTTTTTT.

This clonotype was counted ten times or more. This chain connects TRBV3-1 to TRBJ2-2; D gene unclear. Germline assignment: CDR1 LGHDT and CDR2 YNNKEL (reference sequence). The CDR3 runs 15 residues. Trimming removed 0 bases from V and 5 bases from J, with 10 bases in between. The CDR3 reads CASSQDVLGTGELFF. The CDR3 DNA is TGTGCCAGCAGCCAAGATGTTCTGGGGACCGGGGAGCTGTTTTTT.

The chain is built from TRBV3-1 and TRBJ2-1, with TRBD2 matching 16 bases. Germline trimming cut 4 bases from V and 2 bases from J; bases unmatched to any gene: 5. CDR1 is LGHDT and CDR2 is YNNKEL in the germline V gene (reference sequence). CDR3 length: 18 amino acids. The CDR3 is CASSPGLAGGAPYNEQFF. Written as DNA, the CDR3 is TGTGCCAGCAGCCCGGGACTAGCGGGAGGGGCCCCCTACAATGAGCAGTTCTTC.

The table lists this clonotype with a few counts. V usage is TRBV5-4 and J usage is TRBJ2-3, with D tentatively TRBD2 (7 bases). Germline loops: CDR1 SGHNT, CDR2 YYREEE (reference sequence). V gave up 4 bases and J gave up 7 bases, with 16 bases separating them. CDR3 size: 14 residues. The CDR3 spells CASSLGGGPNTQYF. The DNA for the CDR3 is TGTGCCAGCAGCCTGGGGGGGGGGCCGAATACGCAGTATTTT.

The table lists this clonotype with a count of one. The CDR3 coding sequence is TGTGCCTGGTCCAACAGGGAGGGGGAGCAGTACTTC. It translates to CAWSNREGEQYF. The chain combines TRBV30 with TRBJ2-7; possibly TRBD2 for D (7 bases). Trimming cost V 5 bases and J 7 bases, with 15 bases left between them. Germline CDR1 and CDR2: GTSNPN and SVGIG (reference sequence). There are 12 residues in the CDR3.

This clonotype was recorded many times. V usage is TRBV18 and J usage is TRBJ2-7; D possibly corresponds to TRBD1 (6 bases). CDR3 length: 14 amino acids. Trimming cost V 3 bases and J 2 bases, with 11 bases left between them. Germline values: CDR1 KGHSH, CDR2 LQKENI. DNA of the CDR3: TGTGCCAGCTCACCGAGGGGGAACACCTACGAGCAGTACTTC. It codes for CASSPRGNTYEQYF.

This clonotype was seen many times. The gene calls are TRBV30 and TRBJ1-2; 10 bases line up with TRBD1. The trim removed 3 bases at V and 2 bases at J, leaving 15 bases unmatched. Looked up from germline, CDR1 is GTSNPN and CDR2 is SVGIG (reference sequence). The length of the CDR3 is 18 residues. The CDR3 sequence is CAWRRLLDRGMQNYGYTF. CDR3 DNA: TGTGCCTGGAGGAGGTTATTGGACAGGGGGATGCAGAACTATGGCTACACCTTC.

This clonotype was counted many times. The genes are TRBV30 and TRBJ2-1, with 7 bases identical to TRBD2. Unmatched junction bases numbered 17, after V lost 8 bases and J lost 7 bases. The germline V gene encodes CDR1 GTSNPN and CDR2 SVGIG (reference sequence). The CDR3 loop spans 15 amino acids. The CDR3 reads CAGHEGGRAGNEQFF. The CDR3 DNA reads TGTGCCGGGCACGAGGGAGGGAGGGCTGGGAATGAGCAGTTCTTC.

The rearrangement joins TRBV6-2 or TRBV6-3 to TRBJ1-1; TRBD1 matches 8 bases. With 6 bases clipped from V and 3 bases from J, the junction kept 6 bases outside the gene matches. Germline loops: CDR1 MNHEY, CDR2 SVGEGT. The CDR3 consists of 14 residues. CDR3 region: CASSITTGDTEAFF. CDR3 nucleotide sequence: TGTGCCAGCAGCATTACGACAGGGGACACTGAAGCTTTCTTT.

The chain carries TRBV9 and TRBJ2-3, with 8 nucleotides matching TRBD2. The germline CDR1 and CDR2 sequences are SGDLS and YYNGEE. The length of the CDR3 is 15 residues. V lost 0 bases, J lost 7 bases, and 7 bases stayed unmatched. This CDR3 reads CASSVGTGRANTQYF. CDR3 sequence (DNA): TGTGCCAGCAGCGTAGGTACCGGGAGGGCGAATACGCAGTATTTT.

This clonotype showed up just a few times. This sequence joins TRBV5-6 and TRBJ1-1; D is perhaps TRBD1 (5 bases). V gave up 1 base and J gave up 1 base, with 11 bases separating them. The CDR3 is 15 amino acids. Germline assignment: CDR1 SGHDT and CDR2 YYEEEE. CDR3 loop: CASSLLGQPNTEAFF. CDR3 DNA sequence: TGTGCCAGCAGCTTGTTGGGGCAACCGAACACTGAAGCTTTCTTT.

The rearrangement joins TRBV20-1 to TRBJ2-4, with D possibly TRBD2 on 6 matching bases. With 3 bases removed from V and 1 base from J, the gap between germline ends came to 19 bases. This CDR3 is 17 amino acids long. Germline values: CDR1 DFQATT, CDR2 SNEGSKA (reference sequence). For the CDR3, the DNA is TGCAGTGCTAGCTCGGGAGTTGGGGTAGCGGCCAAAAACATTCAGTACTTC. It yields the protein CSASSGVGVAAKNIQYF.

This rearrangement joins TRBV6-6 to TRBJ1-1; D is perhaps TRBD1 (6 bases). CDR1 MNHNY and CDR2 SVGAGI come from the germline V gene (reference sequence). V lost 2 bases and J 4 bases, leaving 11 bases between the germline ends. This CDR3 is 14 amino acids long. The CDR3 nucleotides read TGTGCCAGCAGTTACGGCAGAGGGGGCACTGAAGCTTTCTTT. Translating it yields CASSYGRGGTEAFF.

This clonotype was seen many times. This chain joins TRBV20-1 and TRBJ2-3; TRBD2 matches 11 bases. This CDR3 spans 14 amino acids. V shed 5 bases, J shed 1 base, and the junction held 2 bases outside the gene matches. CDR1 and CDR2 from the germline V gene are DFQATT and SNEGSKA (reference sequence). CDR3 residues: CSALSGRGTDTQYF. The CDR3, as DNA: TGCAGTGCTCTTAGCGGGAGGGGCACAGATACGCAGTATTTT.

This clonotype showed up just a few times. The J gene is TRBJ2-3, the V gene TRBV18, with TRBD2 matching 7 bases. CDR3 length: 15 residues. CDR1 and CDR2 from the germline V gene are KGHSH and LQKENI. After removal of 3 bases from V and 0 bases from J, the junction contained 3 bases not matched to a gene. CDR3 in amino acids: CASSPISGSTDTQYF. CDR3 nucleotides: TGTGCCAGCTCACCCATTAGCGGGAGCACAGATACGCAGTATTTT.

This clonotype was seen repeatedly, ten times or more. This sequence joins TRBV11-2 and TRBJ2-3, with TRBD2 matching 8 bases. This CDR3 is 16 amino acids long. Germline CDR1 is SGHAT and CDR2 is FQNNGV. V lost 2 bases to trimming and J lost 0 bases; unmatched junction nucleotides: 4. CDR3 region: CASSLRPSGSTDTQYF. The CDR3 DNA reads TGTGCCAGCAGCTTAAGGCCTAGCGGGAGCACAGATACGCAGTATTTT.

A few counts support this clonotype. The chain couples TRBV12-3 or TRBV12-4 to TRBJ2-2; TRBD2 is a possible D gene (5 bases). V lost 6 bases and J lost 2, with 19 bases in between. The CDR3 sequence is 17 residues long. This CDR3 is CASSPRIYGLNTGELFF. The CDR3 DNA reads TGTGCCAGCAGCCCCAGAATCTATGGACTCAACACCGGGGAGCTGTTTTTT.

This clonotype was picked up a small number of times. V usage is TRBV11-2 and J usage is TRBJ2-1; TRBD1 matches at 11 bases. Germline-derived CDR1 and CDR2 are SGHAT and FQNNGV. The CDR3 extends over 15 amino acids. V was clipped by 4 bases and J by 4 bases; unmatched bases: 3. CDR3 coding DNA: TGTGCCAGCAGCTCCGGGACAGGGGGTTACAATGAGCAGTTCTTC. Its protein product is CASSSGTGGYNEQFF.